The 20 T cell receptor beta chains reported below all come from one sample, sequenced in a study of T cell clonotyping in hematopoietic cell transplantation (dated by TCRdb to about 2021). Per the publication, the time point label means: 30 days after allo-HCT. Receptors were amplified or captured by the immunoSEQ multiplex PCR assay. The immuneACCESS repertoire file appears here via TCRdb, limited to in-frame rearrangements. These files lack a portion of the clones; in checked studies, under half of the deficit traces to unresolved V genes, and the cause of the others is not known. The sample table shows approximately 17,000 clones, and around 66% are seen once. The biggest ten clones account for 12% of the sample. The input for sequencing was PBMCs, taken 30 days after allogeneic stem cell transplant. These receptors all come from a male patient in his forties or fifties who had an allogeneic stem cell transplant from an unrelated donor, so T cells may come from the graft donor. Some clones in this sample may be carry-over from other donors' samples.

The gene calls are TRBV5-1 and TRBJ2-7; a weak D match, TRBD1 (6 bases). The V gene's germline CDR1 is SGHRS and CDR2 YFSETQ. CDR3 length equals 14 residues. The germline V and J ends were trimmed by 7 bases and 2 bases, with 16 bases remaining between them. The CDR3 nucleotides are TGCGCCAGCGGCACCGGACAGCCTCCCTACGAGCAGTACTTC. Its protein is CASGTGQPPYEQYF.

The chain couples TRBV30 to TRBJ1-5, with TRBD1 as a possible D gene (6 bases). V was shortened by 2 bases and J by 4 bases, with 6 bases between the two germline ends. Germline CDR1 reads GTSNPN; CDR2 reads SVGIG (reference sequence). The CDR3 is made up of 12 amino acids. The CDR3 protein is CAWSRGNQPQHF. DNA for the CDR3: TGTGCCTGGAGTAGGGGGAATCAGCCCCAGCATTTT.

V gene TRBV20-1 combines with J gene TRBJ1-5; TRBD1 is a possible D gene (5 bases). CDR3 length: 11 residues. Germline V CDR1 and CDR2: DFQATT, SNEGSKA (reference sequence). Trimming shortened V by 5 bases and J by 7 bases, and 9 bases separated the two germline ends. The chain's CDR3 is CSAGGEQPQHF. CDR3 nucleotides: TGCAGTGCTGGGGGTGAACAGCCCCAGCATTTT.

The chain recombines TRBV7-1 with TRBJ1-4; D is unclear. TRBV7-1 belongs to the ORF category, with a function that is uncertain. The CDR3 spans 17 residues. V was pared by 5 bases and J by 0 bases, with 16 bases between. The CDR3 coding sequence is TGTGCCAGCAGCCCCCCGTTGAGGGAGGCAACTAATGAAAAACTGTTTTTT. Its protein is CASSPPLREATNEKLFF.

In the case of this clone: Distinct nucleotide sequences in the sample also encode this CDR3. The chain uses TRBV30 and TRBJ2-3; D unresolved. The CDR3 consists of 12 residues. V dropped 2 bases and J dropped 2 bases, with 5 bases sitting between them. Germline CDR1 reads GTSNPN; CDR2 reads SVGIG (reference sequence). The DNA for the CDR3 is TGTGCCTGGAGTCTTTCCACAGATACGCAGTATTTT. Translation: CAWSLSTDTQYF.

V and J are TRBV6-6 and TRBJ1-6; perhaps TRBD1 as D (5 bases). CDR1 is MNHNY, CDR2 SVGAGI, per germline (reference sequence). The CDR3 spans 16 residues. Trimming removed 2 bases at V and 6 bases at J, with 14 bases between. The CDR3 DNA reads TGTGCCAGCAGTTACGGGGGGGAGAGGGGTAATTCACCCCTCCACTTT. Residues: CASSYGGERGNSPLHF.

This chain connects TRBV25-1 to TRBJ2-7; D not resolved. The CDR3 is 13 residues long. CDR1 and CDR2 (germline): MGHDK, SYGVNS. The V and J ends lost 3 bases and 2 bases respectively, with 8 bases between them. This chain's CDR3 is CASSEWQAYEQYF. CDR3 nucleotides: TGTGCCAGCAGTGAGTGGCAGGCCTACGAGCAGTACTTC.

The chain couples TRBV25-1 to TRBJ1-5, with TRBD1 matching 7 bases. Germline assignment: CDR1 MGHDK and CDR2 SYGVNS. CDR3 size: 14 residues. The trim removed 4 bases at V and 0 bases at J, leaving 0 bases unmatched. CDR3 residues: CASSGDSSNQPQHF. The DNA of the CDR3 is TGTGCCAGCAGTGGGGACAGTAGCAATCAGCCCCAGCATTTT. Full variable domain (remainder filled in from reference TRBV25-1 and TRBJ1-5): EADIYQTPRYLVIGTGKKITLECSQTMGHDKMYWYQQDPGMELHLIHYSYGVNSTEKGDLSSESTVSRIRTEHFPLTLESARPSHTSQYLCASSGDSSNQPQHFGDGTRLSIL.

The V call is TRBV5-1, the J call TRBJ2-5; the D gene is possibly TRBD2 (6 bases). Germline V CDR1 and CDR2: SGHRS, YFSETQ. The CDR3 extends over 14 amino acids. V lost 2 bases and J 2 bases, leaving 10 bases between the germline ends. The chain's CDR3 is CASSLGTPQETQYF. CDR3 sequence (DNA): TGCGCCAGCAGCTTAGGGACTCCTCAAGAGACCCAGTACTTC. Combining the CDR3 with reference TRBV5-1 and TRBJ2-5 gives the whole variable domain KAGVTQTPRYLIKTRGQQVTLSCSPISGHRSVSWYQQTPGQGLQFLFEYFSETQRNKGNFPGRFSGRQFSNSRSEMNVSTLELGDSALYLCASSLGTPQETQYFGPGTRLLVL.

This clone was counted a single time. Here the CDR3 reads CAWSLGRDEQFF. The CDR3 DNA reads as TGTGCCTGGAGTTTAGGGCGGGATGAGCAGTTCTTC. The gene calls are TRBV30 and TRBJ2-1; possible D gene TRBD2, 5 bases. The germline V and J ends were trimmed by 2 bases and 8 bases, with 10 bases remaining between them. Germline V gene lookup returns CDR1 GTSNPN and CDR2 SVGIG (reference sequence). CDR3 length: 12 amino acids.

Comment on this clone: Sequence at one end of the junction differs from germline and may be a read error. The chain is built from TRBV30 and TRBJ1-1; 7 bases map to TRBD1. Germline V lookup: CDR1 GTSNPN, CDR2 SVGIG (reference sequence). This CDR3 contains 12 residues. The CDR3 coding sequence is TGTGCCTGGACAGGGGGGAACACTGAAGCTCTCTTT. It translates to CAWTGGNTEALF.

The CDR3 DNA sequence: TGCGCCAGCAGTTTTAAGGGGGATTCCGGGGAGCTGTTTTTT. It specifies CASSFKGDSGELFF. The chain has TRBV5-1 and TRBJ2-2; D possibly corresponds to TRBD1 (6 bases). Germline lookup yields CDR1 SGHRS and CDR2 YFSETQ. The V and J ends lost 5 bases and 6 bases respectively, with 14 bases between them. The CDR3 spans 14 residues.

The chain combines TRBV5-6 with TRBJ1-1, with 10 bases aligning to TRBD1. With 0 bases clipped from V and 6 bases from J, the junction kept 2 bases outside the gene matches. CDR1 and CDR2 from the germline V gene are SGHDT and YYEEEE. This CDR3 has 14 amino acids. CDR3 in amino acids: CASSLGTGGAEAFF. CDR3 nucleotides: TGTGCCAGCAGCTTGGGGACAGGGGGTGCTGAAGCTTTCTTT.

The genes are TRBV29-1 and TRBJ1-2, with D possibly matching TRBD1 (5 bases). This CDR3 region has 10 residues. CDR1 is SQVTM and CDR2 is ANQGSEA in the germline V gene. Trimming removed 6 bases at V and 7 bases at J, with 9 bases between. CDR3 in DNA: TGCAGCGTCGACAGTTCTGGCTACACCTTC. Translation gives CSVDSSGYTF.

This clone is medium-sized (0.01 to 0.1%) in the sample. The J gene is TRBJ2-5, the V gene TRBV10-3; 12 bases agree with TRBD1. CDR1 and CDR2 (germline): ENHRY, SYGVKD. There are 18 residues in the CDR3. The J segment lost 5 bases and the V segment lost 2 bases, leaving 12 bases of the junction unmatched. CDR3 nucleotides: TGTGCCATCAGTGAGCTACCCGGGACAGGGGGCGGAAAGGAGACCCAGTACTTC. The encoded protein is CAISELPGTGGGKETQYF.

This chain joins TRBV30 and TRBJ1-2, with a tentative D call TRBD1 (5 bases). Germline V gene sequence: CDR1 GTSNPN, CDR2 SVGIG (reference sequence). The CDR3 extends over 12 amino acids. V was shortened by 3 bases and J by 3 bases, with 8 bases between the two germline ends. The CDR3 region is CAWRPGHYGYTF. The DNA for the CDR3 is TGTGCCTGGAGACCGGGACACTATGGCTACACCTTC. The entire variable domain, with the rest obtained from reference TRBV30 and TRBJ1-2, is as follows: SQTIHQWPATLVQPVGSPLSLECTVEGTSNPNLYWYRQAAGRGLQLLFYSVGIGQISSEVPQNLSASRPQDRQFILSSKKLLLSDSGFYLCAWRPGHYGYTFGSGTRLTVV.

The chain combines TRBV4-2 with TRBJ2-1; tentatively, D is TRBD2 (6 bases). CDR1 LGHNA and CDR2 YNFKEQ come from the germline V gene. CDR3 length: 17 amino acids. With 2 bases removed from V and 0 bases from J, the gap between germline ends came to 14 bases. The CDR3: CASSQPSPGLSYNEQFF. Here the CDR3 DNA reads TGTGCCAGCAGCCAACCCTCCCCGGGACTCTCCTACAATGAGCAGTTCTTC.

As to this clone: Here the CDR3 omits its conserved ending phenylalanine or tryptophan, so a read error is the likely source. The chain employs TRBV30 and TRBJ1-6; 10 bases fit TRBD1. Germline CDR1 and CDR2: GTSNPN and SVGIG (reference sequence). The CDR3 loop spans 15 amino acids. J was trimmed by 10 bases and V by 0 bases; bases with no gene match: 6. The CDR3, as DNA: TGTGCCTGGAGTGTCGGGACAGGGGTCAACTCACCCCTCCACCTT. Amino acids: CAWSVGTGVNSPLHL.

This sequence joins TRBV30 and TRBJ2-7; 8 bases agree with TRBD2. The trim removed 7 bases at V and 2 bases at J, leaving 4 bases unmatched. CDR3 length equals 12 residues. Germline V gene data show CDR1 as GTSNPN and CDR2 as SVGIG (reference sequence). CDR3 sequence (DNA): TGTGCCTCGACGGGGGGGCCCTACGAGCAGTACTTC. Its translation is CASTGGPYEQYF. Full variable domain (missing parts from reference TRBV30 and TRBJ2-7): SQTIHQWPATLVQPVGSPLSLECTVEGTSNPNLYWYRQAAGRGLQLLFYSVGIGQISSEVPQNLSASRPQDRQFILSSKKLLLSDSGFYLCASTGGPYEQYFGPGTRLTVT.

This chain uses TRBV10-2 with TRBJ2-2; TRBD2 aligns across 7 bases. Looked up from germline, CDR1 is WSHSY and CDR2 is SAAADI. V dropped 6 bases and J dropped 1; count of bases not matched to a gene: 11. The CDR3 consists of 17 residues. CDR3 region: CASRALGTGGNTGELFF. The CDR3 DNA is TGCGCCAGCAGGGCCCTTGGGACGGGAGGGAACACCGGGGAGCTGTTTTTT.